The subject of this entry is one T cell receptor (beta chain). A second PCR of 7 to 11 cycles used a sample-barcoded 5' primer and a J-beta primer mix. All cDNA molecules were each tagged by a template-switch adaptor with 12 random nucleotides. A single record per CDR3 protein comes from TCRdb applying MiXCR to the 5' RACE reads. The data contain hundreds of thousands of distinct CDR3 sequences, 22% of them singletons. The data originate from a study of blood T cells in healthy people across ages. This CDR3 has 12 residues. V lost 7 bases to trimming and J lost 0 bases, with 10 bases between them. The germline V gene has CDR1 DFQATT and CDR2 SNEGSKA (reference sequence).

This clonotype was obtained from a man between 70 and 80 years old in good health. The chain couples TRBV20-1 to TRBJ2-7; D may be TRBD1 or TRBD2 (5 bases each). Sequencing was done on a sample of blood. The CDR3 loop reads CSVGDPSYEQYF. CDR3 in DNA: TGCAGTGTCGGGGACCCCTCCTACGAGCAGTACTTC.